This section outlines one TCR beta chain sequence together with its context. The antigen is unknown. PCR was performed a second time for 7 to 11 cycles using a sample-barcoded 5' primer and a J-beta primer mix. Each CDR3 protein is one row after TCRdb ran MiXCR on the 5' RACE reads. The sample has 600,000 or so distinct CDR3 sequences, approximately 30% seen once. These data are taken from a study of blood T cells in healthy people across ages. Study-wide points: Higher diversity and more naive CD4+ cells were features of long-lived donors, compared to aged donors.

From germline, CDR1 is DFQATT and CDR2 SNEGSKA (reference sequence). V gave up 3 bases and J gave up 5 bases, with 16 bases separating them. CDR3 size: 14 residues. The chain has TRBV20-1 and TRBJ2-5; perhaps TRBD1 as D (6 bases). Sequenced material: blood. This clonotype was obtained from a woman of 80 years or more in good health. CDR3 coding DNA: TGCAGTGCTAGTTCCCCCAGGGGCATCGAGACCCAGTACTTC. Protein: CSASSPRGIETQYF.